The entry below gives a single TCR beta chain sequence along with its context. Its antigen is not yet known. Within one base of it there is no much larger clone, and no base qualities were kept. Participants in the prospective study were enrolled through a virtual design, were aged about 18 to 90 years, and lived in approximately 24 United States geographic areas. To assign participants to cohorts, the prospective study relied on clinical history that participants themselves reported in a screening survey and a study questionnaire. Recovered participants in ImmuneRACE Cohort 3 were defined by two consecutive negative NP/OP PCR tests, clearance by a healthcare professional, or resolution of symptoms. Each participant in the prospective study had whole blood, serum and a nasopharyngeal or oropharyngeal swab collected by mobile phlebotomists. Additional blood draws and questionnaires over an approximately two-month period could optionally be provided by prospective study participants. Blood samples from the prospective study were shipped frozen or at room temperature prior to DNA extraction.

TCRbeta CDR3 regions were amplified from genomic DNA using the immunoSEQ Assay, a bias-controlled multiplex PCR. The original pipeline was this. The number of nucleated cells in each sample was estimated from the amplification of reference gene primers within the assay. To quantify the absolute abundance of each unique TCRbeta CDR3 rearrangement, sequence reads were collapsed and filtered. For each sample, productive Simpson clonality was calculated as the square root of Simpson's diversity index over productive rearrangements. In TCRdb, the immuneACCESS table is reduced to in-frame sequences with V and J assigned. These tables do not hold every clone; where another copy was compared, an unresolved V gene accounts for under half, and the others remain unexplained. The V and J calls and clone size were taken over from that table, and D and trimming were inferred from the DNA. This sample comprises 200,000 to 250,000 clones, 88% of them detected only once. The top ten clonotypes cover around 2.6% of the sample.

These data originate in a study of blood T cell repertoires in COVID-19 (TCRdb year 2020). About the full investigation: The collaborator samples originated in the United States, Italy and Spain and spanned the acute and convalescent phases of COVID-19. The material from the prospective study consisted of cDNA or gDNA derived from T cells, B-cell-depleted T cells, or PBMCs. Deeply sampled blood TCRbeta repertoires from subjects exposed to, actively infected with, or recovered from COVID-19 were included in the dataset. The repertoires were released in a freely available public database meant as a resource for research on the immune response to SARS-CoV-2. The samples were drawn from two sources: the first 160 participants of the ongoing ImmuneRACE study, and 1,000 to 1,500 subjects contributed by 6 global collaborators. Nearly every sample came with metadata listing a de-identified subject ID, COVID-19 status, age in years and sex. HLA class I and class II types, where available, came from metadata supplied by the sample provider rather than from assay-based typing. General study outcomes and caveats: The amount of clinical and demographic metadata varied by source and participant and was provided uncurated.

The V end loses 6 bases and the J end loses 5 bases, and a stretch of 13 bases separates them. The germline V gene (reference sequence) supplies CDR1 SEHNR and CDR2 FQNEAQ. The cysteine opens and the phenylalanine closes a CDR3 of 14 amino acids. The entry retains the CDR3 DNA only, 42 bases that are in frame from base 1. The sequence links TRBV7-9 to TRBJ1-4; the D gene is perhaps TRBD1, from 5 matching bases. The source of this sequence is a woman aged 25 to 39 who had recovered from COVID-19. Sequenced material: PBMCs or T cells enriched from blood (not recorded which). The CDR3 loop reads CASSRGRENEKLFF. The nucleotides are TGTGCCAGCAGTCGGGGGAGGGAGAATGAAAAACTGTTTTTT.